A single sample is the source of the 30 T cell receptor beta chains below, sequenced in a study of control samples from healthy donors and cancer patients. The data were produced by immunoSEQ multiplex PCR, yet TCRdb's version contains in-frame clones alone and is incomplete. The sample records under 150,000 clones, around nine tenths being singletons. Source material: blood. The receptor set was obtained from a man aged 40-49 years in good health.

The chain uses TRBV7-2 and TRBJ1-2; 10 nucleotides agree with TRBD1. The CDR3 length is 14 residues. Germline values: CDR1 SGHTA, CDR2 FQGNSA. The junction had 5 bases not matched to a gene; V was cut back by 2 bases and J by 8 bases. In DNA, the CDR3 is TGTGCCAGCAGCTTACTAAGGACAGGGGGAGGCTACACCTTC. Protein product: CASSLLRTGGGYTF.

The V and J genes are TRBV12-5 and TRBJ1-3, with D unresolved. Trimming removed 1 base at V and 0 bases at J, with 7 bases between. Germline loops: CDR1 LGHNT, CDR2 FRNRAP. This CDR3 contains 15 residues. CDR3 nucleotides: TGTGCTAGTGGTTTGGGCTACAACTCTGGAAACACCATATATTTT. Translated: CASGLGYNSGNTIYF.

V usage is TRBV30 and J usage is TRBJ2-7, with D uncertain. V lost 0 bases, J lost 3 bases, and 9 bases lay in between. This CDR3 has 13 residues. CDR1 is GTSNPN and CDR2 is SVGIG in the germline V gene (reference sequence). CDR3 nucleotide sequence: TGTGCCTGGAGTGTAGACACCCACTACGAGCAGTACTTC. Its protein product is CAWSVDTHYEQYF. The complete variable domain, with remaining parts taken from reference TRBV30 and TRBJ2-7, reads SQTIHQWPATLVQPVGSPLSLECTVEGTSNPNLYWYRQAAGRGLQLLFYSVGIGQISSEVPQNLSASRPQDRQFILSSKKLLLSDSGFYLCAWSVDTHYEQYFGPGTRLTVT.

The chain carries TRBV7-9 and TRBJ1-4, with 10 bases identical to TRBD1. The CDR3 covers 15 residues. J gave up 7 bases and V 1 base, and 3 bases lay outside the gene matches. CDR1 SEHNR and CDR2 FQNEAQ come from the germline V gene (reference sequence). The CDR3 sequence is CASSLGGTGAEKLFF. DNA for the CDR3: TGTGCCAGCAGCTTAGGAGGGACAGGGGCTGAAAAACTGTTTTTT.

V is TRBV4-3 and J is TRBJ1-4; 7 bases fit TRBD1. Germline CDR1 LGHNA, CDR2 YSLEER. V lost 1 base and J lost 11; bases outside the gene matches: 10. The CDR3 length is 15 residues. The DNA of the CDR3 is TGCGCCAGCAGCCAAGCTGGGACAGCCTTGGAGAAACTGTTTTTT. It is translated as CASSQAGTALEKLFF.

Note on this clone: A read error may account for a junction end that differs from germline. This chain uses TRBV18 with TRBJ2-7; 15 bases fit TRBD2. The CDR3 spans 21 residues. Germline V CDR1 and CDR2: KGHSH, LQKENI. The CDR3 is CASSPSMGEPGLAGGRSTLIF. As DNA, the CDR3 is TGTGCCAGCTCACCCTCGATGGGCGAACCGGGACTAGCGGGGGGCCGCAGTACTCTCATCTTC. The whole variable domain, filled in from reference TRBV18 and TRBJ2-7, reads NAGVMQNPRHLVRRRGQEARLRCSPMKGHSHVYWYRQLPEEGLKFMVYLQKENIIDESGMPKERFSAEFPKEGPSILRIQQVVRGDSAAYFCASSPSMGEPGLAGGRSTLIFGPGTRLTVT.

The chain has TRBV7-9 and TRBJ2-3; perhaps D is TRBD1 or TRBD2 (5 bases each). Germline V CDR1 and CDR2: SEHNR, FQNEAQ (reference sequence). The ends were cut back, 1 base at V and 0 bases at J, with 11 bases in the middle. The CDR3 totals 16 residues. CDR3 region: CASSLVSGPSTDTQYF. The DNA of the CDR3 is TGTGCCAGCAGCTTAGTCTCGGGACCAAGCACAGATACGCAGTATTTT.

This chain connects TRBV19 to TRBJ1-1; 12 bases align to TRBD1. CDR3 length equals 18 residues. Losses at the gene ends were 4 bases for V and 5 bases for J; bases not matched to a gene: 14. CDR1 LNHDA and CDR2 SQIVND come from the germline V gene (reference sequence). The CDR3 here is CASSTALRGQGANTEAFF. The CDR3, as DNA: TGTGCCAGTAGTACCGCCCTGCGGGGACAGGGGGCAAATACTGAAGCTTTCTTT.

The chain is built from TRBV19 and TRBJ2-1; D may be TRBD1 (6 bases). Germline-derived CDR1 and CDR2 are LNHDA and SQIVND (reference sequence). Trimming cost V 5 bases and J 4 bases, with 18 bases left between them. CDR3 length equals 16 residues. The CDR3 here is CASSSPGRGSYNEQFF. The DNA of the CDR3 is TGTGCCAGTAGTTCCCCCGGCAGGGGTTCATACAATGAGCAGTTCTTC.

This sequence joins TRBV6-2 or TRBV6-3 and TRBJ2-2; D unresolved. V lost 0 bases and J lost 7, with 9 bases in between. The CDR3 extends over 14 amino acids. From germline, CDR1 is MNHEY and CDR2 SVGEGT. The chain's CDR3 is CASSYSPADGELFF. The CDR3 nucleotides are TGTGCCAGCAGTTACTCTCCCGCGGACGGGGAGCTGTTTTTT.

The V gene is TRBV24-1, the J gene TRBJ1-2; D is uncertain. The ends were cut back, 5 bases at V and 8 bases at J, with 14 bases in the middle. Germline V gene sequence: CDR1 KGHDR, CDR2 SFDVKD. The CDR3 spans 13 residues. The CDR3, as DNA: TGTGCCACCAGTGCTACGAACAGTAGGGGCTACACCTTC. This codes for CATSATNSRGYTF.

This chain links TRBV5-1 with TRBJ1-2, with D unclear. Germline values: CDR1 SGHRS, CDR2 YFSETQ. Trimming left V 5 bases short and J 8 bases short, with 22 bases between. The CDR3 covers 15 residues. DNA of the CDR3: TGCGCCAGCAGGACCGAGGATCGGCCTTGGGGAGGCTACACCTTC. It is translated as CASRTEDRPWGGYTF.

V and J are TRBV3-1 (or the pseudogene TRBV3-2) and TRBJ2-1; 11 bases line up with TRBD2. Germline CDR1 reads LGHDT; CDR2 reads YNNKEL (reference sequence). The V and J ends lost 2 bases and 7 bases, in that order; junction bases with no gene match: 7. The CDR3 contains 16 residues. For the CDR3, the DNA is TGTGCCAGCAGCCAACTTAGCGGGGGGGCCTGGAATGAGCAGTTCTTC. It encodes CASSQLSGGAWNEQFF.

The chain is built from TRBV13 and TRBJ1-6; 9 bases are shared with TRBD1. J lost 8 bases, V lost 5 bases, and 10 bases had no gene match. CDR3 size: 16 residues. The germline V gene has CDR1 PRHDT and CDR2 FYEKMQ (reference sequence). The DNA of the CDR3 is TGTGCCAGCAGCCGATCCGGGACAGGGAGATATTCACCCCTCCACTTT. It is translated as CASSRSGTGRYSPLHF.

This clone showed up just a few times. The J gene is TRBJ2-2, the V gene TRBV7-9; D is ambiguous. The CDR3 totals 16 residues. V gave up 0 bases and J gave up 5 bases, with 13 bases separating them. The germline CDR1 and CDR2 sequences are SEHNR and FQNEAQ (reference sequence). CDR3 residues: CASSLAPTSITGELFF. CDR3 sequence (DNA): TGTGCCAGCAGCTTAGCACCCACGAGTATTACCGGGGAGCTGTTTTTT.

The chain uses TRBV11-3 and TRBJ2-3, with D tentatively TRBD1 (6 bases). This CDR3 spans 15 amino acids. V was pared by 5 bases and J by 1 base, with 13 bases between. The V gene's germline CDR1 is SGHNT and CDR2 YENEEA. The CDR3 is CASSRPPGGTDTQYF. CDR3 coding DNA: TGTGCCAGCAGCCGCCCCCCAGGGGGCACAGATACGCAGTATTTT.

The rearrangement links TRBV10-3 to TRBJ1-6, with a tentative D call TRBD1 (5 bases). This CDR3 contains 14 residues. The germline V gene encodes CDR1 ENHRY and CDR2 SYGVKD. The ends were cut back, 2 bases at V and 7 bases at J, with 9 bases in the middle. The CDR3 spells CAISEKGWNSPLHF. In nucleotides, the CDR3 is TGTGCCATCAGTGAGAAGGGGTGGAATTCACCCCTCCACTTT.

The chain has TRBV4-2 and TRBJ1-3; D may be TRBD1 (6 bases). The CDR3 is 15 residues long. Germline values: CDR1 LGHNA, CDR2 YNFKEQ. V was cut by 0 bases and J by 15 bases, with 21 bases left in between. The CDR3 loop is CASSQDPQQGRETYF. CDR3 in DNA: TGTGCCAGCAGCCAAGATCCCCAACAGGGCAGAGAAACATATTTT.

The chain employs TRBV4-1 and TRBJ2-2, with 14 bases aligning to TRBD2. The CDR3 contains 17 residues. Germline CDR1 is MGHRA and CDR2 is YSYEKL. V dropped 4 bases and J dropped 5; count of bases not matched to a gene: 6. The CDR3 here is CASSPRTSGGFTGELFF. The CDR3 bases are TGCGCCAGCAGCCCCAGGACTAGCGGGGGGTTTACCGGGGAGCTGTTTTTT.

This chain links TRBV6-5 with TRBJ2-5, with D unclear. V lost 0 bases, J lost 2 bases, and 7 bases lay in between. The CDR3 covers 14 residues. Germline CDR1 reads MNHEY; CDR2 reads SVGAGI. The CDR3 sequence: CASSYSGTQETQYF. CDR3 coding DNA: TGTGCCAGCAGTTACTCGGGCACTCAAGAGACCCAGTACTTC.

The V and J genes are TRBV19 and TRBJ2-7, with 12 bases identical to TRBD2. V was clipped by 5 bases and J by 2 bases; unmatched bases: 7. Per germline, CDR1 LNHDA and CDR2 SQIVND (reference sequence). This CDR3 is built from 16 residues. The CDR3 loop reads CASSLGLAGPPYEQYF. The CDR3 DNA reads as TGTGCCAGTAGTCTAGGACTAGCGGGGCCCCCCTACGAGCAGTACTTC.

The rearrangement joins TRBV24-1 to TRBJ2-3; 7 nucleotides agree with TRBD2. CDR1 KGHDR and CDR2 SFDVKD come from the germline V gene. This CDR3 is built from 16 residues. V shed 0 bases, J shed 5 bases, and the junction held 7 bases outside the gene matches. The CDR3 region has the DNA TGTGCCACCAGTGATTTGATCTTCGGGGGGAAAGATACGCAGTATTTT. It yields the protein CATSDLIFGGKDTQYF.

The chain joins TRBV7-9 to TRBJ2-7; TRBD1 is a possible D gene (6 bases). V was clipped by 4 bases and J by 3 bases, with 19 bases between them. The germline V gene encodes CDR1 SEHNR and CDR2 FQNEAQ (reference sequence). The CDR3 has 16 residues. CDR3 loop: CASSSRSRDTYYEQYF. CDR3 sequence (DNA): TGTGCCAGCAGCTCCCGGTCCCGGGACACCTACTACGAGCAGTACTTC.

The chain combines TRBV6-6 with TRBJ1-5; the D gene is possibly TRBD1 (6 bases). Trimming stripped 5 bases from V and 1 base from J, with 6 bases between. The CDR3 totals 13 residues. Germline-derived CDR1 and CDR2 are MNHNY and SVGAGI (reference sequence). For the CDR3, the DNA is TGTGCCAGCAGTGGACAGAGCAATCAGCCCCAGCATTTT. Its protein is CASSGQSNQPQHF.

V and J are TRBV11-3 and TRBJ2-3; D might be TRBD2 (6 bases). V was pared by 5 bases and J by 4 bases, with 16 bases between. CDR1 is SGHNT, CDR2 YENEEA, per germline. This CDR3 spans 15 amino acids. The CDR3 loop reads CASSPTSPVADTQYF. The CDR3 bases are TGTGCCAGCAGCCCAACTAGCCCCGTCGCAGATACGCAGTATTTT.

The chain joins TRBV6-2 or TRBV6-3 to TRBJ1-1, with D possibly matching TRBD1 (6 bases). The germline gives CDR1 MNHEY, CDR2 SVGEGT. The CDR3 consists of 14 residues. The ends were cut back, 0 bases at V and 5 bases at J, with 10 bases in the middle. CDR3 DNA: TGTGCCAGCAGTTACTCGGCAGGGACAACTGAAGCTTTCTTT. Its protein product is CASSYSAGTTEAFF.

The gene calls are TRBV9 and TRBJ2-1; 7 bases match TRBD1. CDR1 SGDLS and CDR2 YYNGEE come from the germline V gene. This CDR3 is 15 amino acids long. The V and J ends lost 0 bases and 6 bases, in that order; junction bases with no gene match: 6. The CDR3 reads CASSVEGAEGNEQFF. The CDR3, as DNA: TGTGCCAGCAGCGTAGAGGGGGCAGAGGGCAATGAGCAGTTCTTC.

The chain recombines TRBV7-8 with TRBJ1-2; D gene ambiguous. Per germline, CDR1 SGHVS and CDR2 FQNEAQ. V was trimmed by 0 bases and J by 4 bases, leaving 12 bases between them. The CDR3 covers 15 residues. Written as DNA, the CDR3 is TGTGCCAGCAGCTTAGCTCTCCTTCCGTCCTATGGCTACACCTTC. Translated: CASSLALLPSYGYTF.

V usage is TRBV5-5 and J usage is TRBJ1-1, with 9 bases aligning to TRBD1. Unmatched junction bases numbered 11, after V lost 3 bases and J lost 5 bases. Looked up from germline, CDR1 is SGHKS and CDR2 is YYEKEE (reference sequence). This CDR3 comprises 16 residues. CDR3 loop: CASSWGTGQGNTEAFF. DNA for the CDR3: TGTGCCAGCAGCTGGGGGACAGGGCAGGGGAATACTGAAGCTTTCTTT.

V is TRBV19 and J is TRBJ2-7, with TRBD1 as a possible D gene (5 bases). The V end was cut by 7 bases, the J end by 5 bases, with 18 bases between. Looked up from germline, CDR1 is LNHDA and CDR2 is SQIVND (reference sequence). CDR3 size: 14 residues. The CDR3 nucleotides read TGTGCCAGTATCCCCCCGGACAAGACCCACGAGCAGTACTTC. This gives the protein CASIPPDKTHEQYF.